These T cell receptor beta chains were read from a single sample in a study of long-term antiretroviral therapy in people with HIV. Sequencing used immunoSEQ multiplex PCR; TCRdb keeps in-frame clones, though not all of them. The sample includes 25,000 to 30,000 clones, around nine tenths seen only once; the top ten take around 3.3%. Sequences were derived from unsorted PBMCs, sampled 1.8 years after starting antiretroviral therapy. The receptors originated from a woman between 18 and 29 years old with HIV. CDR3s include the opening cysteine and the closing phenylalanine or tryptophan. A D gene is named only where the DNA matches it firmly. Rows may omit the clone size; those that give it use once, few, many or a size class.

abundance	v_gene	j_gene	d_gene	len	CDR3aa	CDR3nt
.	TRBV9	TRBJ2-3	.	16	CASSVGRLLGADTQYF	TGTGCCAGCAGCGTAGGCCGGCTACTAGGCGCAGATACGCAGTATTTT
.	TRBV6-5	TRBJ2-7	.	16	CASSYDLDATSYEQYF	TGTGCCAGCAGTTACGACTTAGACGCGACCTCCTACGAGCAGTACTTC
few	TRBV9	TRBJ1-5	.	15	CASSVAPESNQPQHF	TGTGCCAGCAGCGTAGCGCCAGAAAGTAATCAGCCCCAGCATTTT
.	TRBV6-4	TRBJ2-3	TRBD2	14	CASSEAGGTDTQYF	TGTGCCAGCAGTGAAGCGGGAGGCACAGATACGCAGTATTTT
.	TRBV28	TRBJ2-3	.	14	CASSFVAGTDTQYF	TGTGCCAGCAGTTTTGTGGCGGGCACAGATACGCAGTATTTT
.	TRBV2	TRBJ2-7	TRBD2	13	CASKRGLTYEQYF	TGTGCCTCTAAGCGGGGGTTGACCTACGAGCAGTACTTC
.	TRBV6-5	TRBJ2-1	TRBD2	15	CASSYGAGGENEQFF	TGTGCCAGCAGTTACGGAGCGGGAGGTGAAAATGAGCAGTTCTTC
.	TRBV9	TRBJ1-3	.	17	CASSVEAGHLSGNTIYF	TGTGCCAGCAGCGTAGAGGCAGGCCACTTATCTGGAAACACCATATATTTT
.	TRBV2	TRBJ2-2	TRBD2	18	CASSDKGLAGGTTGELFF	TGTGCCAGCAGCGATAAGGGACTAGCGGGAGGTACGACCGGGGAGCTGTTTTTT
.	TRBV6-1	TRBJ2-7	.	13	CASSEGGDYEQYF	TGTGCCAGCAGTGAAGGGGGGGACTACGAGCAGTACTTC
.	TRBV7-2	TRBJ2-1	TRBD2	16	CASSIRSGRANNEQFF	TGTGCCAGCAGCATCCGTAGCGGGAGGGCCAACAATGAGCAGTTCTTC
.	TRBV10-3	TRBJ1-1	.	14	CAIRGDGMNTEAFF	TGTGCCATCAGGGGGGACGGTATGAACACTGAAGCTTTCTTT
.	TRBV9	TRBJ2-1	.	12	CASSSTYNEQFF	TGTGCCAGCAGCAGCACCTACAATGAGCAGTTCTTC
.	TRBV9	TRBJ1-4	.	16	CASSVEGGGTNEKLFF	TGTGCCAGCAGCGTAGAGGGGGGTGGCACTAATGAAAAACTGTTTTTT
.	TRBV28	TRBJ2-7	TRBD2	15	CASSLLLAGGYEQYF	TGTGCCAGCAGTTTACTTCTAGCGGGGGGGTACGAGCAGTACTTC
.	TRBV9	TRBJ2-3	TRBD1	14	CASSVGDRGDTQYF	TGTGCCAGCAGCGTAGGTGACAGGGGGGATACGCAGTATTTT
.	TRBV6-5	TRBJ1-1	TRBD1	13	CASSVQGATEAFF	TGTGCCAGCAGTGTACAGGGGGCCACTGAAGCTTTCTTT
once	TRBV7-3	TRBJ1-3	.	13	CASSVRGGNTIYF	TGTGCCAGCAGCGTGAGGGGTGGAAACACCATATATTTT
medium-sized	TRBV7-9	TRBJ1-2	TRBD1	16	CASSSPNRGANYGYTF	TGTGCCAGCAGCTCACCCAACAGGGGGGCTAACTATGGCTACACCTTC
.	TRBV27	TRBJ2-7	.	14	CASSLLDSSYEQYF	TGTGCCAGCAGCCTCCTCGATAGCTCCTACGAGCAGTACTTC
.	TRBV7-2	TRBJ2-5	TRBD1	18	CASSSQPSVGTEEETQYF	TGTGCCAGCAGCTCCCAGCCCTCGGTGGGGACAGAGGAGGAGACCCAGTACTTC
.	TRBV2	TRBJ1-5	.	14	CASSQGQPNQPQHF	TGTGCCAGCAGTCAAGGACAACCAAATCAGCCCCAGCATTTT
few	TRBV19	TRBJ2-7	.	13	CASSKRASGEQYF	TGTGCCAGTAGTAAAAGGGCTTCGGGCGAGCAGTACTTC
.	TRBV18	TRBJ1-4	.	17	CASSPQAAKTTNEKLFF	TGTGCCAGCTCACCACAAGCCGCAAAGACAACTAATGAAAAACTGTTTTTT
.	TRBV28	TRBJ1-5	TRBD1	14	CASRRTGEGQPQHF	TGTGCCAGCAGGCGAACAGGGGAGGGTCAGCCCCAGCATTTT
.	TRBV14	TRBJ2-7	.	15	CASSLRDMGAYEQYF	TGTGCCAGCAGCCTCAGGGACATGGGGGCCTACGAGCAGTACTTC
.	TRBV11-2	TRBJ1-2	.	15	CASTPDGAMGYGYTF	TGTGCCAGCACGCCGGACGGAGCAATGGGGTATGGCTACACCTTC
.	TRBV11-2	TRBJ2-7	.	15	CASSFWVLPAYEQYF	TGTGCCAGCAGCTTTTGGGTACTCCCAGCCTACGAGCAGTACTTC
.	TRBV13	TRBJ1-2	.	15	CASSQGSVAGYGYTF	TGTGCCAGCAGCCAGGGGTCGGTCGCAGGGTATGGCTACACCTTC
.	TRBV6-4	TRBJ1-2	.	13	CASSPSRNYGYTF	TGTGCCAGCAGTCCTAGCCGTAACTATGGCTACACCTTC
.	TRBV27	TRBJ2-3	TRBD1	14	CASSSDRGRDTQYF	TGTGCCAGCAGCTCGGACAGGGGGCGAGATACGCAGTATTTT
.	TRBV7-2	TRBJ2-7	.	13	CASSSDVSYEQYF	TGTGCCAGCAGCTCGGACGTCTCCTACGAGCAGTACTTC
.	TRBV11-2	TRBJ2-2	.	15	CASSLGVVGTGELFF	TGTGCCAGCAGCCTAGGGGTAGTGGGCACCGGGGAGCTGTTTTTT
.	TRBV7-8	TRBJ2-1	.	16	CASSLRGSGPDNEQFF	TGTGCCAGCAGCTTAAGGGGTTCGGGACCCGACAATGAGCAGTTCTTC
.	TRBV28	TRBJ2-7	.	11	CASSAFYEQYF	TGTGCCAGCAGTGCCTTCTACGAGCAGTACTTC
.	TRBV5-8	TRBJ2-1	.	14	CASSLAPTIREQFF	TGTGCCAGCAGCTTGGCCCCCACGATCCGAGAGCAGTTCTTC
.	TRBV5-4	TRBJ2-5	.	12	CASSLQAETQYF	TGTGCCAGCAGCTTGCAGGCTGAGACCCAGTACTTC
few	TRBV9	TRBJ1-3	.	15	CASSSGGTRGNTIYF	TGTGCCAGCAGCTCGGGTGGTACTCGAGGAAACACCATATATTTT
.	TRBV9	TRBJ1-3	TRBD1	16	CASSFSGTGQGNTIYF	TGTGCCAGCAGCTTCTCCGGGACAGGTCAGGGAAACACCATATATTTT
.	TRBV4-3	TRBJ1-2	.	15	CASSQDWVGGLGYTF	TGCGCCAGCAGCCAAGATTGGGTTGGGGGACTTGGCTACACCTTC
.	TRBV20-1	TRBJ1-1	.	11	CSARWVTEAFF	TGCAGTGCTAGATGGGTAACTGAAGCTTTCTTT
.	TRBV9	TRBJ1-5	.	15	CASSVGRDSNQPQHF	TGTGCCAGCAGCGTAGGCCGGGATAGCAATCAGCCCCAGCATTTT
.	TRBV11-2	TRBJ1-1	.	14	CASSPGGMNTEAFF	TGTGCCAGCAGTCCTGGGGGGATGAACACTGAAGCTTTCTTT
.	TRBV18	TRBJ1-5	TRBD1	16	CASSPYDRDLNQPQHF	TGTGCCAGCTCACCCTACGACAGGGACCTCAATCAGCCCCAGCATTTT
.	TRBV9	TRBJ2-1	.	16	CASSVMGWLGYNEQFF	TGTGCCAGCAGCGTAATGGGATGGTTAGGCTACAATGAGCAGTTCTTC